A selection of T cell receptor beta chains follows, all from one sample in a study of early T cells in non-severe SARS-CoV-2 infection. Using its own MiXCR run on the 5' RACE reads, TCRdb lists one record per CDR3 protein. The table records about 77,000 distinct CDR3 sequences, around 12% of them present only once. The source material was whole blood, sampled at baseline. The receptor source for this set is an adult who was a healthcare worker with PCR-confirmed SARS-CoV-2 infection or an uninfected control (not recorded which). The donor label of this sample is uncertain. The CDR3 runs from the conserved cysteine through the conserved F or W.

TRBJ2-5,TRBV11-2,CASSSSGETQYF
TRBJ2-5,TRBV20-1,CSAARTVQETQYF
TRBJ1-1,TRBV5-6,CASSLVTEAFF
TRBJ1-6,TRBV11-2,CASGSGGISPLHF
TRBJ2-3,TRBV14,CASSQDWGMAQYF
TRBJ1-3,TRBV2,CASKQGGPGNTIYF
TRBJ2-3,TRBV9,CASSPKSGGMGQYF
TRBJ2-7,TRBV6-5,CASTAGKAYEQYF
TRBJ2-7,TRBV9,CASASTSASDEQYF
TRBJ2-7,TRBV7-6,CASSPAPRGPYEQYF
TRBJ1-1,TRBV7-3,CASSAKLGSTEAFF
TRBJ2-7,TRBV20-1,CSARGGRIGGPYEQYF
TRBJ2-5,TRBV6-2/TRBV6-3,CASSAGGLAVKETQYF
TRBJ1-5,TRBV25-1,CASSDQGYQPQHF
TRBJ2-1,TRBV7-2,CASSLVGTSGDNEQFF
TRBJ2-1,TRBV27,CASSLTSGGYEQFF
TRBJ2-1,TRBV4-3,CASSQIAGTYNEQFF
TRBJ1-2,TRBV4-3,CASSQDNYGYTF
TRBJ2-6,TRBV4-2,CASSLDPGSSGANVLTF
TRBJ1-2,TRBV5-1,CASSLVEAGGPGYTF
TRBJ1-5,TRBV7-2,CASSFRGGNKQPQHF
TRBJ2-5,TRBV12-3/TRBV12-4,CASSYTTSGEETQYF